The 22 T cell receptor beta chains listed next were all sequenced from one sample in a study of blood T cell repertoires in COVID-19. The protocol was immunoSEQ multiplex PCR, while the TCRdb copy is restricted to in-frame clones and leaves out a portion. The profile shows 250,000 or so clones, roughly nine tenths of them singletons. Sample: peripheral blood. The source is a man between 60 and 70 years old with acute or convalescent COVID-19.

V usage is TRBV28 and J usage is TRBJ1-1; TRBD1 is a possible D gene (6 bases). The CDR3 loop spans 15 amino acids. Germline V gene data show CDR1 as MDHEN and CDR2 as SYDVKM. Trimming removed 3 bases at V and 5 bases at J, with 16 bases between. The CDR3 protein is CASSFRAGGRTEAFF. The CDR3 nucleotides read TGTGCCAGCAGTTTCCGGGCCGGGGGGCGAACTGAAGCTTTCTTT.

J is TRBJ1-1 and V is TRBV9; D gene unclear. Germline V gives CDR1 SGDLS, CDR2 YYNGEE. The germline V and J ends were trimmed by 0 bases and 4 bases, with 13 bases remaining between them. This CDR3 contains 15 residues. As DNA, the CDR3 is TGTGCCAGCAGCGTAGTCCCAGACGAGGGCACTGAAGCTTTCTTT. Translating gives CASSVVPDEGTEAFF. Together with reference TRBV9 and TRBJ1-1, the CDR3 gives the full variable domain: DSGVTQTPKHLITATGQRVTLRCSPRSGDLSVYWYQQSLDQGLQFLIQYYNGEERAKGNILERFSAQQFPDLHSELNLSSLELGDSALYFCASSVVPDEGTEAFFGQGTRLTVV.

The chain uses TRBV7-2 and TRBJ2-3; 7 positions match TRBD1. The CDR3 contains 18 residues. Germline V lookup: CDR1 SGHTA, CDR2 FQGNSA. The V gene end was trimmed by 0 bases and the J gene end by 0 bases; junction bases not matched to a gene: 9. CDR3 nucleotides: TGTGCCAGCAGCTTAGCGCCCTCGGGACAGCCTAGCACAGATACGCAGTATTTT. Translated: CASSLAPSGQPSTDTQYF.

V is TRBV4-3 and J is TRBJ2-1, with TRBD2 matching 14 bases. The germline gives CDR1 LGHNA, CDR2 YSLEER. CDR3 length equals 19 residues. The ends lost 0 bases at V and 9 bases at J; junction bases unmatched: 13. CDR3 protein: CASSQEHRGGLAGVSEQFF. The DNA of the CDR3 is TGCGCCAGCAGCCAAGAACACAGGGGGGGACTAGCGGGAGTTTCTGAGCAGTTCTTC.

The chain couples TRBV5-4 to TRBJ1-1; D may be TRBD1 (6 bases). Trimming cost V 3 bases and J 4 bases, with 13 bases left between them. The CDR3 covers 14 residues. Germline V gene sequence: CDR1 SGHNT, CDR2 YYREEE (reference sequence). In DNA, the CDR3 is TGTGCCAGCAGCTGGACTGAAGGGGGCACTGAAGCTTTCTTT. Encoded protein: CASSWTEGGTEAFF.

The chain joins TRBV3-1 (or the pseudogene TRBV3-2) to TRBJ2-5; 7 bases fit TRBD1. After removal of 2 bases from V and 0 bases from J, the junction contained 12 bases not matched to a gene. The CDR3 has 18 residues. CDR1 is LGHDT and CDR2 is YNNKEL in the germline V gene (reference sequence). CDR3 sequence reads: CASSQNTGATLYQETQYF. The CDR3 coding sequence is TGTGCCAGCAGCCAAAACACAGGGGCGACCCTGTACCAAGAGACCCAGTACTTC.

The gene calls are TRBV28 and TRBJ2-7; 7 nucleotides agree with TRBD1. Trimming cost V 8 bases and J 4 bases; bases outside gene matches: 8. The CDR3 covers 13 residues. CDR1 is MDHEN and CDR2 is SYDVKM in the germline V gene. CDR3: CASGSGQLYEQYF. DNA of the CDR3: TGTGCCAGCGGGTCGGGACAGCTATACGAGCAGTACTTC.

This chain connects TRBV4-3 to TRBJ1-2; TRBD1 might be the D (6 bases). CDR3 length: 15 amino acids. V lost 1 base to trimming and J lost 2 bases, with 11 bases between them. Germline V gene sequence: CDR1 LGHNA, CDR2 YSLEER. CDR3 protein: CASSQVAQGNYGYTF. Written as DNA, the CDR3 is TGCGCCAGCAGCCAAGTTGCTCAGGGGAACTATGGCTACACCTTC.

The chain recombines TRBV5-1 with TRBJ2-2, with 14 bases matching TRBD2. CDR3 length: 15 amino acids. V lost 4 bases and J lost 6; bases outside the gene matches: 2. Germline-derived CDR1 and CDR2 are SGHRS and YFSETQ. The DNA of the CDR3 is TGCGCCAGCAGCATGACTAGCGGGAGGGCCGGGGAGCTGTTTTTT. Translation gives CASSMTSGRAGELFF.

The chain links TRBV2 to TRBJ1-4, with D hard to call. Germline CDR1 SNHLY, CDR2 FYNNEI. Trimming stripped 6 bases from V and 12 bases from J, with 17 bases between. The CDR3 is made up of 13 amino acids. The CDR3, as DNA: TGTGCCAGCAGGGCCTCCCACAGCGGTGAACTGTTTTTT. It is translated as CASRASHSGELFF. Full variable domain (outside the CDR3, taken from reference TRBV2 and TRBJ1-4): EPEVTQTPSHQVTQMGQEVILRCVPISNHLYFYWYRQILGQKVEFLVSFYNNEISEKSEIFDDQFSVERPDGSNFTLKIRSTKLEDSAMYFCASRASHSGELFFGSGTQLSVL.

This clone was recorded only once. The chain employs TRBV5-5 and TRBJ1-2; weak D call: TRBD1 (6 bases). CDR1 is SGHKS and CDR2 is YYEKEE in the germline V gene (reference sequence). The CDR3 extends over 14 amino acids. V lost 4 bases and J 7 bases, leaving 17 bases between the germline ends. CDR3 DNA sequence: TGTGCCAGCAGCCCTGAGTTGGGGGCAGGTGGCTACACCTTC. This sequence encodes CASSPELGAGGYTF.

This clone has a single count. The chain employs TRBV12-3 or TRBV12-4 and TRBJ2-7; D is possibly TRBD2 (5 bases). This CDR3 has 12 residues. Trimming took off 6 bases at V and 11 bases at J, with 17 bases between the two ends. DNA of the CDR3: TGTGCCAGCAGGGGTCTGGGAATGGAGGAGTACTTC. It is translated as CASRGLGMEEYF.

This chain uses TRBV9 with TRBJ1-3; weak D call: TRBD1 (6 bases). CDR1 and CDR2 (germline): SGDLS, YYNGEE. Deletions cut 4 bases from V and 1 base from J, with 21 bases between. The CDR3 is made up of 18 amino acids. In nucleotides, the CDR3 is TGTGCCAGCAGCCCAGCGGGGGGCGAGGGGATTTCTGGAAACACCATATATTTT. This translates into CASSPAGGEGISGNTIYF.

The DNA of the CDR3 is TGTGCCAGCAGACCTAGCGGGAGCCCAGATACGCAGTATTTT. This translates into CASRPSGSPDTQYF. The rearrangement links TRBV11-2 to TRBJ2-3, with 10 bases identical to TRBD2. Germline trimming cut 6 bases from V and 4 bases from J; bases unmatched to any gene: 4. The CDR3 is 14 residues long. Looked up from germline, CDR1 is SGHAT and CDR2 is FQNNGV.

The chain is built from TRBV19 and TRBJ2-2, with TRBD1 matching over 8 bases. The CDR3 loop spans 13 amino acids. V was clipped by 5 bases and J by 7 bases; unmatched bases: 3. In germline, CDR1 is LNHDA, CDR2 SQIVND (reference sequence). The CDR3 DNA reads as TGTGCCAGTAGTCTAACAGGGGGCGGGGAGCTGTTTTTT. This encodes CASSLTGGGELFF.

The chain has TRBV27 and TRBJ2-1, with 13 bases aligning to TRBD2. CDR1 is MNHEY and CDR2 is SMNVEV in the germline V gene (reference sequence). This CDR3 region has 16 residues. V dropped 5 bases and J dropped 3; count of bases not matched to a gene: 4. The CDR3, as DNA: TGTGCCAGCAGTCGGGGGACTAGCGGGATCTACAATGAGCAGTTCTTC. It is translated as CASSRGTSGIYNEQFF.

The chain joins TRBV11-2 to TRBJ2-7, with 10 bases identical to TRBD2. After removal of 0 bases from V and 2 bases from J, the junction contained 7 bases not matched to a gene. CDR1 is SGHAT, CDR2 FQNNGV, per germline. This CDR3 has 17 residues. The CDR3 DNA sequence: TGTGCCAGCAGCTTAGATAGGAGCGGGAGGGTCCCCTACGAGCAGTACTTC. Translation: CASSLDRSGRVPYEQYF.

The rearrangement links TRBV12-3 or TRBV12-4 to TRBJ2-3, with TRBD1 as a possible D gene (5 bases). The CDR3 runs to 13 residues. V lost 5 bases and J 1 base, leaving 7 bases between the germline ends. Written as DNA, the CDR3 is TGTGCCAGCAGTATACAGGGCACAGATACGCAGTATTTT. It codes for CASSIQGTDTQYF.

The sample holds one count of this clone. The chain uses TRBV7-3 and TRBJ2-3; 7 positions match TRBD1. With V trimmed by 5 bases and J by 0 bases, 8 bases remained unmatched. This CDR3 comprises 16 residues. The germline CDR1 and CDR2 sequences are SGHTA and FQGTGA. This chain's CDR3 is CASSRDSLPSTDTQYF. Written as DNA, the CDR3 is TGTGCCAGCAGCCGGGACAGTCTCCCTAGCACAGATACGCAGTATTTT.

This clone came up once. This chain uses TRBV28 with TRBJ2-1, with a tentative D call TRBD1 (5 bases). CDR1 MDHEN and CDR2 SYDVKM come from the germline V gene. Trimming left V 5 bases short and J 4 bases short, with 18 bases between. The CDR3 runs 16 residues. CDR3 residues: CASSTRTTRTYNEQFF. CDR3 DNA sequence: TGTGCCAGCAGTACTCGGACAACCCGGACATACAATGAGCAGTTCTTC. Full variable domain (missing parts from reference TRBV28 and TRBJ2-1): DVKVTQSSRYLVKRTGEKVFLECVQDMDHENMFWYRQDPGLGLRLIYFSYDVKMKEKGDIPEGYSVSREKKERFSLILESASTNQTSMYLCASSTRTTRTYNEQFFGPGTRLTVL.

The chain joins TRBV19 to TRBJ2-7; 12 nucleotides align to TRBD1. The CDR3 is 18 amino acids. The V gene end was trimmed by 3 bases and the J gene end by 3 bases; junction bases not matched to a gene: 12. Germline V gives CDR1 LNHDA, CDR2 SQIVND (reference sequence). The DNA for the CDR3 is TGTGCCAGTAGTATTGCGGGACAGGGGGCAACTACTCACTACGAGCAGTACTTC. Residues: CASSIAGQGATTHYEQYF.

This chain links TRBV5-4 with TRBJ1-2; 7 bases are shared with TRBD1. V was clipped by 2 bases and J by 7 bases; unmatched bases: 8. This CDR3 spans 14 amino acids. CDR1 and CDR2 (germline): SGHNT, YYREEE (reference sequence). The CDR3 DNA reads as TGTGCCAGCAGCTTACCGACAGGGCCGTCTGGCTACACCTTC. Its translation: CASSLPTGPSGYTF. The variable domain in full, completed from reference TRBV5-4 and TRBJ1-2, reads ETGVTQSPTHLIKTRGQQVTLRCSSQSGHNTVSWYQQALGQGPQFIFQYYREEENGRGNFPPRFSGLQFPNYSSELNVNALELDDSALYLCASSLPTGPSGYTFGSGTRLTVV.